This TCR beta chain comes out of a study of post-analysis software for immune sequencing data. The CDR3 runs 13 residues. V was cut by 0 bases and J by 3 bases, with 4 bases left in between. Germline CDR1 is SGHRS and CDR2 is YFSETQ. Study-level findings and limits: Relative to controls, patients had 4 or 5 TRBV segments at higher frequency, with TRBV5-6, TRBV5-1 and TRBV20-1 among these. F measure showed strong co-clustering of same-batch samples.

Tagging with unique molecular identifiers was a feature of the TCR beta cDNA libraries. TCRdb independently ran MiXCR on the PCR reads; one entry per CDR3 protein. The profile covers more than 500,000 distinct CDR3 sequences, with under 40% appearing a single time and about 6% taken by the ten largest. This clonotype was picked up a small number of times. Its antigen is currently unknown. The specimen was blood. The rearrangement links TRBV5-1 to TRBJ1-5; no firm D call. The clonotype was recovered from a girl under 18 with multiple sclerosis. Written as DNA, the CDR3 is TGCGCCAGCAGCTTGGGGATCAATCAGCCCCAGCATTTT. This codes for CASSLGINQPQHF.